The 31 T cell receptor beta chains below were found in one sample sequenced in a study of CD8+ T cells in alopecia areata (dated 2018 in TCRdb). Receptors were amplified or captured by the immunoSEQ multiplex PCR assay. For TCR sequencing, RNA was extracted from every sample and reverse transcribed into cDNA to serve as template. TCRdb re-hosts the immuneACCESS table, in-frame sequences only. Its copies lack some clones; in the studies checked, an unresolved V gene accounts for under half of them, and the cause for the rest is not known. The sample data list some 180,000 clones, and about 53% of these were observed just once. The ten largest make up about a tenth of the sample. The time point label for this specimen denotes: 20 to 30 weeks on oral tofacitinib. The treatment or condition label, read with the paper, signifies: oral pan-JAK inhibitor, 5-10 mg twice daily. The sequenced sample was CD8+ T cells sorted from blood, obtained at week 24, from a patient treated with tofacitinib. All receptors come from a human donor with alopecia areata.

The table lists this clone with a few counts. The chain links TRBV7-9 to TRBJ2-3; 7 positions match TRBD2. This CDR3 contains 15 residues. V shed 10 bases and J 6 bases; nucleotides not matched to a gene: 16. Germline lookup yields CDR1 SEHNR and CDR2 FQNEAQ (reference sequence). The CDR3: CAIDPRAGKSDTQYF. The CDR3 coding sequence is TGTGCCATCGATCCCCGAGCGGGGAAGTCGGATACGCAGTATTTT. Together with reference TRBV7-9 and TRBJ2-3, the CDR3 gives the full variable domain: DTGVSQNPRHKITKRGQNVTFRCDPISEHNRLYWYRQTLGQGPEFLTYFQNEAQLEKSRLLSDRFSAERPKGSFSTLEIQRTEQGDSAMYLCAIDPRAGKSDTQYFGPGTRLTVL.

A word on this clone: This clone may be a read error of a much larger clone one base away. The sample has other DNA sequences that encode this CDR3 too. This sequence joins TRBV7-9 and TRBJ1-5, with D perhaps matching TRBD1 (5 bases). The germline V gene encodes CDR1 SEHNR and CDR2 FQNEAQ (reference sequence). The CDR3 extends over 14 amino acids. V was pared by 1 base and J by 1 base, with 5 bases between. This chain's CDR3 is CASSLGDSNQPQHF. CDR3 nucleotides: TGTGCCAGCAGCTTAGGGGACAGCAATCAGCCCCAGCATTTT.

This rearrangement joins TRBV2 to TRBJ2-7; D ambiguous. The CDR3 sequence is 12 residues long. CDR1 SNHLY and CDR2 FYNNEI come from the germline V gene. The V end was cut by 4 bases, the J end by 2 bases, with 6 bases between. Written as DNA, the CDR3 is TGTGCCAGCAGTGGGACCCCCTACGAGCAGTACTTC. Translated: CASSGTPYEQYF. The full variable domain, completed using reference TRBV2 and TRBJ2-7, is EPEVTQTPSHQVTQMGQEVILRCVPISNHLYFYWYRQILGQKVEFLVSFYNNEISEKSEIFDDQFSVERPDGSNFTLKIRSTKLEDSAMYFCASSGTPYEQYFGPGTRLTVT.

The CDR3 sequence is CASSLANSVNTEAFF. DNA of the CDR3: TGTGCCAGCAGCTTAGCTAACAGTGTGAACACTGAAGCTTTCTTT. This rearrangement joins TRBV7-6 to TRBJ1-1; D ambiguous. CDR1 SGHVS and CDR2 FNYEAQ come from the germline V gene. With 0 bases removed from V and 0 bases from J, the gap between germline ends came to 8 bases. The CDR3 contains 15 residues.

The V gene is TRBV2, the J gene TRBJ2-3; tentative D call: TRBD2 (5 bases). V lost 3 bases and J lost 5, with 15 bases in between. Per the germline V gene, CDR1 is SNHLY and CDR2 is FYNNEI. The CDR3 covers 15 residues. The CDR3 is CASSDRDSTIDTQYF. The CDR3 DNA reads TGTGCCAGCAGTGACCGGGATTCCACCATAGATACGCAGTATTTT.

This clone was found a few times. The V gene is TRBV7-6, the J gene TRBJ2-7, with D hard to call. Germline V CDR1 and CDR2: SGHVS, FNYEAQ. The CDR3 covers 14 residues. V shed 5 bases and J shed 3 bases, with 14 bases lying between them. The CDR3 DNA reads as TGTGCCAGCAGCCCCAGGACCTTAGGCTACGAGCAGTACTTC. The encoded protein is CASSPRTLGYEQYF.

There are a few counts of this clone. The chain recombines TRBV7-8 with TRBJ2-7; 7 bases map to TRBD1. The CDR3 has 14 residues. CDR1 is SGHVS and CDR2 is FQNEAQ in the germline V gene. The V gene end was trimmed by 5 bases and the J gene end by 6 bases; junction bases not matched to a gene: 10. The chain's CDR3 is CASSPGQDRGEQYF. Written as DNA, the CDR3 is TGTGCCAGCAGCCCTGGACAGGATAGGGGCGAGCAGTACTTC.

CDR3 loop: CASSLGGADTQYF. The DNA for the CDR3 is TGTGCCAGCAGCTTAGGGGGGGCAGATACGCAGTATTTT. The V call is TRBV11-2, the J call TRBJ2-3; possible D gene TRBD2, 6 bases. The germline V gene has CDR1 SGHAT and CDR2 FQNNGV. V lost 1 base, J lost 4 bases, and 6 bases lay in between. There are 13 residues in the CDR3. The whole variable domain, filled in from reference TRBV11-2 and TRBJ2-3, reads EAGVAQSPRYKIIEKRQSVAFWCNPISGHATLYWYQQILGQGPKLLIQFQNNGVVDDSQLPKDRFSAERLKGVDSTLKIQPAKLEDSAVYLCASSLGGADTQYFGPGTRLTVL.

This clone has just a few counts. This same CDR3 is encoded by further DNA sequences in the sample. V and J are TRBV19 and TRBJ1-5; 10 bases agree with TRBD1. Germline lookup yields CDR1 LNHDA and CDR2 SQIVND (reference sequence). Unmatched junction bases numbered 3, after V lost 1 base and J lost 6 bases. This CDR3 spans 15 amino acids. The CDR3 nucleotides read TGTGCCAGTAGTATAGTCCGGGACAGGGGTCAGCCCCAGCATTTT. This encodes CASSIVRDRGQPQHF.

This clone was picked up a small number of times. This chain links TRBV7-6 with TRBJ2-5; D possibly uses TRBD1 or TRBD2 (5 bases each). V was shortened by 0 bases and J by 3 bases, with 11 bases between the two germline ends. This CDR3 region has 15 residues. Germline V gene data show CDR1 as SGHVS and CDR2 as FNYEAQ. Written as DNA, the CDR3 is TGTGCCAGCAGCTTAGCAGACGGGACGGAAGAGACCCAGTACTTC. Its translation is CASSLADGTEETQYF.

The chain couples TRBV4-3 to TRBJ1-1; D is uncertain. The germline CDR1 and CDR2 sequences are LGHNA and YSLEER. The CDR3 spans 14 residues. V lost 0 bases to trimming and J lost 1 base, with 6 bases between them. The CDR3 DNA follows: TGCGCCAGCAGCCAAGAGCGGGGGAACACTGAAGCTTTCTTT. Its translation: CASSQERGNTEAFF.

This clone was seen more than once but under ten times. V usage is TRBV7-2 and J usage is TRBJ1-2, with 7 bases fitting TRBD1. J lost 0 bases, V lost 5 bases, and 6 bases had no gene match. This CDR3 region has 15 residues. The germline V gene encodes CDR1 SGHTA and CDR2 FQGNSA. The CDR3 DNA sequence: TGTGCCAGCAGCCATGAGGGACAGACTAACTATGGCTACACCTTC. Translating it yields CASSHEGQTNYGYTF.

Worth noting for this clone: The sample has other DNA sequences that encode this CDR3 too. The chain is built from TRBV6-5 and TRBJ1-2; D not resolved. Germline lookup yields CDR1 MNHEY and CDR2 SVGAGI. The CDR3 extends over 13 amino acids. V dropped 0 bases and J dropped 5 bases, with 7 bases sitting between them. CDR3 sequence reads: CASSYSSAYGYTF. CDR3 bases: TGTGCCAGCAGTTACTCGTCAGCGTATGGCTACACCTTC.

The chain recombines TRBV11-2 with TRBJ1-2; D is perhaps TRBD1 (5 bases). Germline CDR1 reads SGHAT; CDR2 reads FQNNGV. This CDR3 has 12 amino acids. The V end was cut by 3 bases, the J end by 4 bases, with 6 bases between. The CDR3 DNA reads as TGTGCCAGCAGCTTGGGACGCTATGGCTACACCTTC. Its protein product is CASSLGRYGYTF. Combining the CDR3 with reference TRBV11-2 and TRBJ1-2 gives the whole variable domain EAGVAQSPRYKIIEKRQSVAFWCNPISGHATLYWYQQILGQGPKLLIQFQNNGVVDDSQLPKDRFSAERLKGVDSTLKIQPAKLEDSAVYLCASSLGRYGYTFGSGTRLTVV.

This chain joins TRBV2 and TRBJ2-7; 10 positions agree with TRBD1. CDR1 and CDR2 (germline): SNHLY, FYNNEI. This CDR3 is 15 amino acids long. Trimming took 4 bases from V and 3 from J; bases not matched to a gene: 6. CDR3 loop: CASSGSRDRGYEQYF. The CDR3 nucleotides are TGTGCCAGCAGTGGCAGCCGGGACAGGGGCTACGAGCAGTACTTC.

This clone was recorded only once. The chain is built from TRBV30 and TRBJ2-1, with D perhaps TRBD1 or TRBD2 (7 bases each). Germline V CDR1 and CDR2: GTSNPN, SVGIG (reference sequence). The CDR3 length is 15 residues. The V end was cut by 5 bases, the J end by 7 bases, with 21 bases between. The CDR3 DNA is TGTGCCTGGGTGGGGCGGCGGGGGACAGAGAATGAGCAGTTCTTC. It encodes CAWVGRRGTENEQFF.

This clone was seen only a few times. The chain employs TRBV4-3 and TRBJ2-1; 10 bases map to TRBD2. Looked up from germline, CDR1 is LGHNA and CDR2 is YSLEER. The CDR3 totals 15 residues. Losses at the gene ends were 1 base for V and 5 bases for J; bases not matched to a gene: 2. The CDR3 here is CASSQVLAGDNEQFF. CDR3 coding DNA: TGCGCCAGCAGCCAAGTTCTAGCGGGGGACAATGAGCAGTTCTTC.

This clone is a singleton in its sample. This chain connects TRBV19 to TRBJ1-2; 7 bases map to TRBD1. The V and J ends lost 5 bases and 6 bases, in that order; junction bases with no gene match: 6. Germline V CDR1 and CDR2: LNHDA, SQIVND (reference sequence). The CDR3 has 13 amino acids. Here the CDR3 DNA reads TGTGCCAGTAGTCCGACAGGGAACGATGGCTACACCTTC. This gives the protein CASSPTGNDGYTF.

This clone was observed a handful of times. The J gene is TRBJ2-1, the V gene TRBV5-1; 7 nucleotides match TRBD1. The CDR3 loop spans 15 amino acids. The germline CDR1 and CDR2 sequences are SGHRS and YFSETQ. Losses at the gene ends were 0 bases for V and 4 bases for J; bases not matched to a gene: 4. CDR3 sequence: CASSLGQGTYNEQFF. The CDR3, as DNA: TGCGCCAGCAGCTTGGGACAGGGAACTTACAATGAGCAGTTCTTC.

The chain links TRBV5-1 to TRBJ1-1; a weak D match, TRBD1 (6 bases). The germline V and J ends were trimmed by 8 bases and 1 base, with 15 bases remaining between them. The CDR3 loop spans 14 amino acids. Germline assignment: CDR1 SGHRS and CDR2 YFSETQ. The CDR3 reads CASRMGGPNTEAFF. The CDR3 DNA reads TGCGCCAGTCGTATGGGGGGGCCGAACACTGAAGCTTTCTTT.

The rearrangement uses TRBV6-1 and TRBJ1-1; D gene unclear. Germline assignment: CDR1 MNHNS and CDR2 SASEGT. Trimming stripped 3 bases from V and 2 bases from J, with 16 bases between. The CDR3 is made up of 16 amino acids. DNA of the CDR3: TGTGCCAGCAGTGATCCCTTCACGACTTTTAACACTGAAGCTTTCTTT. Amino acid sequence: CASSDPFTTFNTEAFF.

This chain uses TRBV6-5 with TRBJ2-2, with D possibly matching TRBD1 (5 bases). CDR3 length: 14 residues. V lost 0 bases and J 6 bases, leaving 8 bases between the germline ends. Germline values: CDR1 MNHEY, CDR2 SVGAGI. The DNA for the CDR3 is TGTGCCAGCAGTTACTCTCAGGGATCCGGGGAGCTGTTTTTT. This translates into CASSYSQGSGELFF.

This clone was seen once. The J gene is TRBJ2-5, the V gene TRBV27; no definite D call. This CDR3 comprises 13 residues. The germline V gene encodes CDR1 MNHEY and CDR2 SMNVEV (reference sequence). Trimming pared 3 bases from V and 4 bases from J, leaving 9 bases between. In nucleotides, the CDR3 is TGTGCCAGCAGTTTGTCCATCCGAGAGACCCAGTACTTC. Translation: CASSLSIRETQYF.

The chain links TRBV15 to TRBJ1-1; TRBD1 is a possible D gene (6 bases). Germline CDR1 LNHNV, CDR2 YYDKDF (reference sequence). The CDR3 extends over 15 amino acids. Between the trimmed V and J ends, which lost 1 base and 7 bases, there was a span of 16 bases. CDR3 in DNA: TGTGCCACCAGCAGAGGACTTGGGACAACGGTTGAAGCTTTCTTT. Translating gives CATSRGLGTTVEAFF.

CDR3 sequence (DNA): TGTGCCACCAGCGGGGGCTCGGGCTCCTACGAGCAGTACTTC. This gives the protein CATSGGSGSYEQYF. V usage is TRBV15 and J usage is TRBJ2-7, with D possibly TRBD1 on 6 matching bases. CDR1 is LNHNV and CDR2 is YYDKDF in the germline V gene (reference sequence). This CDR3 region has 14 residues. V gave up 5 bases and J gave up 0 bases, with 11 bases separating them. Full variable domain (rest looked up from reference TRBV15 and TRBJ2-7): DAMVIQNPRYQVTQFGKPVTLSCSQTLNHNVMYWYQQKSSQAPKLLFHYYDKDFNNEADTPDNFQSRRPNTSFCFLDIRSPGLGDTAMYLCATSGGSGSYEQYFGPGTRLTVT.

As DNA, the CDR3 is TGTGCCAGCAGCGTAGATGAGGCTGTGCAGTACTTC. It codes for CASSVDEAVQYF. The chain employs TRBV9 and TRBJ2-7; D unresolved. V lost 0 bases to trimming and J lost 9 bases, with 10 bases between them. Germline V gene lookup returns CDR1 SGDLS and CDR2 YYNGEE. The CDR3 has 12 residues. Full variable domain (missing parts from reference TRBV9 and TRBJ2-7): DSGVTQTPKHLITATGQRVTLRCSPRSGDLSVYWYQQSLDQGLQFLIQYYNGEERAKGNILERFSAQQFPDLHSELNLSSLELGDSALYFCASSVDEAVQYFGPGTRLTVT.

This chain connects TRBV19 to TRBJ2-3, with 9 positions matching TRBD2. The CDR3 is 15 amino acids. Germline loops: CDR1 LNHDA, CDR2 SQIVND (reference sequence). The junction had 9 bases not matched to a gene; V was cut back by 3 bases and J by 8 bases. This CDR3 is CASSIPSGATATQYF. The DNA for the CDR3 is TGTGCCAGTAGTATTCCTAGCGGGGCTACCGCTACGCAGTATTTT.

This clone has more than one count but fewer than ten. This chain links TRBV5-1 with TRBJ2-5; TRBD2 might be the D (6 bases). Germline V gives CDR1 SGHRS, CDR2 YFSETQ. The CDR3 is 14 amino acids. Trimming cost V 7 bases and J 1 base, with 14 bases left between them. The CDR3 loop is CASRPSARQETQYF. The CDR3, as DNA: TGCGCCAGCCGACCTAGCGCGCGCCAAGAGACCCAGTACTTC.

V gene TRBV5-4 combines with J gene TRBJ1-1; D is uncertain. This CDR3 contains 13 residues. In germline, CDR1 is SGHNT, CDR2 YYREEE (reference sequence). Trimming took off 4 bases at V and 2 bases at J, with 9 bases between the two ends. For the CDR3, the DNA is TGTGCCAGCAGCATCCACGGTAACACTGAAGCTTTCTTT. It codes for CASSIHGNTEAFF.

In DNA form, the CDR3 reads TGTGCCAGCAGCTTTGGTATCGGGGAGCTGTTTTTT. This translates into CASSFGIGELFF. The rearrangement uses TRBV7-8 and TRBJ2-2, with unresolved D. CDR1 is SGHVS and CDR2 is FQNEAQ in the germline V gene. This CDR3 is 12 amino acids long. Trimming removed 3 bases at V and 7 bases at J, with 6 bases between.

The chain uses TRBV6-4 and TRBJ2-3, with D perhaps TRBD2 (6 bases). This CDR3 region has 15 residues. Trimming took 2 bases from V and 5 from J, leaving 14 bases between them. Germline V CDR1 and CDR2: MRHNA, SNTAGT. The CDR3 loop is CASSDEGLEGDTQYF. CDR3 nucleotide sequence: TGTGCCAGCAGTGACGAGGGGTTGGAGGGAGATACGCAGTATTTT.